This TCR beta chain is drawn from a study of T cell responses to AZD1222 COVID-19 vaccine. As regards this clone: Its target is unknown.

The V end was cut by 5 bases, the J end by 4 bases, with 11 bases between. Germline CDR1 and CDR2: SGHTA and FQGNSA. CDR3 size: 13 residues. Study-level findings and limits: White British donors predominated, females outnumbered males, and clonal diversity was possibly underestimated. Scientists sampled the repertoires only once the peak T cell response had passed. Vaccine-associated CD4 TCRs spanned spike, dominant at 160-218 and 743-854.

The protocol was immunoSEQ multiplex PCR, while the TCRdb copy is restricted to in-frame clones and leaves out a portion. The sample shows 120,000 or so clones, 88% of them seen only once. The sequenced sample was peripheral blood, obtained 28 days after the second AZD1222 dose. The chain has TRBV7-2 and TRBJ1-1; TRBD1 might be the D (6 bases). The receptor was derived from an adult who received the AZD1222 COVID-19 vaccine. This CDR3 reads CASSLIGGTEAFF. CDR3 coding DNA: TGTGCCAGCAGCCTAATAGGGGGCACTGAAGCTTTCTTT.